Below, 8 T cell receptor beta chains from the same sample are listed, as sequenced in a study of shared clonotypes between healthy human individuals. TCRdb's table, derived via immunoSEQ multiplex PCR, lists solely in-frame clones and lacks some. The sample carries under 1,900,000 clones, about 98.5% recorded once. Sequenced input: naive CD4+ T cells sorted from blood. Subset described: CD45RA+ positively selected. The source is a man aged 30-40 years in good health.

V usage is TRBV19 and J usage is TRBJ2-2; a possible D gene is TRBD2 (5 bases). This CDR3 has 14 amino acids. Germline loops: CDR1 LNHDA, CDR2 SQIVND (reference sequence). Trimming took 6 bases from V and 6 from J, leaving 14 bases between them. The CDR3: CASRPRSGAGELFF. CDR3 in DNA: TGTGCCAGTAGACCCAGGTCCGGGGCCGGGGAGCTGTTTTTT. Full variable domain (missing parts from reference TRBV19 and TRBJ2-2): DGGITQSPKYLFRKEGQNVTLSCEQNLNHDAMYWYRQDPGQGLRLIYYSQIVNDFQKGDIAEGYSVSREKKESFPLTVTSAQKNPTAFYLCASRPRSGAGELFFGEGSRLTVL.

V usage is TRBV7-8 and J usage is TRBJ2-3; 10 bases match TRBD1. The V segment lost 4 bases and the J segment 3 bases; nucleotides outside the gene matches: 7. Germline V CDR1 and CDR2: SGHVS, FQNEAQ. The CDR3 sequence is 16 residues long. The CDR3 protein is CASSSDRGPGTDTQYF. In nucleotides, the CDR3 is TGTGCCAGCAGCTCAGACAGGGGGCCGGGGACAGATACGCAGTATTTT.

The chain uses TRBV6-5 and TRBJ2-5; tentatively, D is TRBD2 (5 bases). Trimming cost V 4 bases and J 5 bases, with 14 bases left between them. The length of the CDR3 is 14 residues. In germline, CDR1 is MNHEY, CDR2 SVGAGI. For the CDR3, the DNA is TGTGCCAGCAGTTCACTAGTCGCCAGGGAGACCCAGTACTTC. Its translation is CASSSLVARETQYF.

The chain couples TRBV10-3 to TRBJ1-3; D remains ambiguous. CDR1 ENHRY and CDR2 SYGVKD come from the germline V gene. Trimming took 3 bases from V and 4 from J, leaving 4 bases between them. CDR3 length: 12 residues. The CDR3: CAISDFGNTIYF. The CDR3 nucleotides are TGTGCCATCAGTGATTTCGGAAACACCATATATTTT.

The chain combines TRBV18 with TRBJ1-4; 9 nucleotides agree with TRBD1. Germline CDR1 reads KGHSH; CDR2 reads LQKENI. V shed 2 bases and J 8 bases; nucleotides not matched to a gene: 6. The CDR3 covers 15 residues. The CDR3 reads CASSPADRGGEKLFF. CDR3 sequence (DNA): TGTGCCAGCTCACCAGCGGACAGGGGAGGCGAAAAACTGTTTTTT.

The chain joins TRBV30 to TRBJ2-1, with 7 bases identical to TRBD2. Germline V gene data show CDR1 as GTSNPN and CDR2 as SVGIG (reference sequence). Trimming removed 3 bases from V and 9 bases from J; junction bases left unmatched: 11. The CDR3 consists of 14 residues. The CDR3 here is CAWRRREFRGEQFF. As DNA, the CDR3 is TGTGCCTGGAGGAGGCGGGAGTTCAGAGGTGAGCAGTTCTTC.

The chain couples TRBV28 to TRBJ1-1, with D perhaps matching TRBD1 (6 bases). The CDR3 covers 13 residues. Trimming pared 4 bases from V and 4 bases from J, leaving 10 bases between. Germline V gene sequence: CDR1 MDHEN, CDR2 SYDVKM. CDR3 residues: CASSSGTITEAFF. CDR3 DNA sequence: TGTGCCAGCAGTTCCGGGACAATCACTGAAGCTTTCTTT.

V usage is TRBV13 and J usage is TRBJ1-1; no firm D call. This CDR3 region has 15 residues. Trimming took 1 base from V and 3 from J, leaving 12 bases between them. From germline, CDR1 is PRHDT and CDR2 FYEKMQ (reference sequence). The CDR3 sequence is CASSLDGFGDTEAFF. CDR3 nucleotides: TGTGCCAGCAGCTTAGACGGGTTCGGGGACACTGAAGCTTTCTTT.